Described below is a single T cell receptor (beta chain) sequence and its context. Its target is unknown. The data were taken from a study of regulatory T cells. Points from the study as a whole: In CD3G-deficient patients, conventional CD4+ T cells were enriched for hydrophobic CDR3 residues at positions 6 and 7.

The germline V gene has CDR1 MNHNS and CDR2 SASEGT. Deletions cut 3 bases from V and 4 bases from J, with 13 bases between. This CDR3 has 14 amino acids. The PCR used 52 TRBV and 13 TRBJ primers. Here immunoSEQ multiplex PCR was the method, and the copy in TCRdb shows in-frame clones only, minus some. The profile shows about 35,000 clones, about 89% of them singletons. This clonotype originated in a young adult with CD3G deficiency. Sequences were obtained from conventional CD4+ T cells sorted from blood. The chain has TRBV6-1 and TRBJ2-7; tentative D call: TRBD1 (5 bases). The CDR3 nucleotides read TGTGCCAGCAGTGACGAAGTTTCAGGGTACGAGCAGTACTTC. Translating gives CASSDEVSGYEQYF.